The sample holds one count of the clone carrying this T cell receptor beta chain. What it binds is not known. PBMCs were isolated at a quantity of at least 7 million per sample. This sample stems from a study of blood T cells in healthy people across ages. Study conclusions and caveats: Any conclusive comparison of naive versus antigen-experienced cells was prevented by using unsorted PBMCs. Per million T cells, TCR beta diversity dropped about linearly as age rose.

The CDR3 has 12 residues. Trimming removed 3 bases at V and 7 bases at J, with 10 bases between. In germline, CDR1 is GTSNPN, CDR2 SVGIG (reference sequence). Together with a sample-barcoded 5' primer, a J-beta primer mix was included in a second PCR lasting about 6 to 11 cycles. TCRdb redid the calling of the 5' RACE reads with MiXCR, one entry per CDR3 protein. Of approximately 670,000 distinct CDR3 sequences listed, 40% to 50% are singletons. This TCR derives from an elderly man in good health. The chain combines TRBV30 with TRBJ2-1; TRBD1 is a possible D gene (6 bases). Sequenced: blood. The CDR3 DNA sequence: TGTGCCTGGAGAGCCGACAGGAATGAGCAGTTCTTC. Translation: CAWRADRNEQFF. The full variable domain, completed using reference TRBV30 and TRBJ2-1, is SQTIHQWPATLVQPVGSPLSLECTVEGTSNPNLYWYRQAAGRGLQLLFYSVGIGQISSEVPQNLSASRPQDRQFILSSKKLLLSDSGFYLCAWRADRNEQFFGPGTRLTVL.